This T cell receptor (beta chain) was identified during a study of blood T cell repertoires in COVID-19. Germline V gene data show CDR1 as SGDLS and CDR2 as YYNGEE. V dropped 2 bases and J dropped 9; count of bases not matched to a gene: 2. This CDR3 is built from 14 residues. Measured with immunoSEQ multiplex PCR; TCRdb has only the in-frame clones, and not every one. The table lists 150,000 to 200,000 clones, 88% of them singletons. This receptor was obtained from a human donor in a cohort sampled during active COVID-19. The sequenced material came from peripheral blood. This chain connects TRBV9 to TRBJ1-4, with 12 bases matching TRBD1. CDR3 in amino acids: CASSVGQGAQKLFF. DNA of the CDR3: TGTGCCAGCAGCGTGGGACAGGGGGCACAAAAACTGTTTTTT.